These 30 T cell receptor beta chains share one sample of origin, sequenced in a study of tumor-infiltrating lymphocytes in glioblastoma multiforme. TCRB libraries came from RNA via three nested multiplex PCR rounds. MiXCR, run by TCRdb on the multiplex PCR reads, gives a single entry per CDR3 protein. The table has around 33,000 distinct CDR3 sequences, 60% to 75% seen once. The sequencing input was brain tumor tissue. These receptors all stem from a male donor with glioblastoma.

In regard to this clonotype: This sequence may be a read error, since a much larger clone differs from it by one base. This chain joins TRBV13 and TRBJ2-1; tentative D call: TRBD2 (6 bases). This CDR3 comprises 15 residues. The V gene lost 8 bases and the J gene lost 6 bases, with 20 bases spanning the gap. Germline lookup yields CDR1 PRHDT and CDR2 FYEKMQ (reference sequence). The CDR3 DNA is TGTGCCAGCGGCCCCCGGGGTAGCGGCAGCAATGAGCAGTTCTTC. It translates to CASGPRGSGSNEQFF.

The CDR3 sequence is CASSQDRGGAEGYTF. CDR3 DNA: TGCGCCAGCAGCCAAGACCGGGGGGGCGCGGAAGGCTACACCTTC. The chain has TRBV4-3 and TRBJ1-2, with D perhaps matching TRBD1 (6 bases). Germline loops: CDR1 LGHNA, CDR2 YSLEER. The CDR3 sequence is 15 residues long. The V end lost 0 bases, the J end lost 8 bases, and 16 bases lay between the germline ends.

Turning to this clonotype: Relative to the germline gene, one junction end is altered; a read error may explain this. The V call is TRBV7-9, the J call TRBJ2-2; TRBD1 matches at 7 bases. The CDR3 is made up of 15 amino acids. The germline CDR1 and CDR2 sequences are SEHNR and FQNEAQ (reference sequence). In DNA form, the CDR3 reads TGTGCCAGCACCTTAACTGACAGGGTCACCGGGGAGCTGTTTTTT. Translated: CASTLTDRVTGELFF.

This clonotype was detected many times. The chain is built from TRBV28 and TRBJ2-7; 10 bases map to TRBD2. The junction had 8 bases not matched to a gene; V was cut back by 5 bases and J by 4 bases. The CDR3 is made up of 15 amino acids. In germline, CDR1 is MDHEN, CDR2 SYDVKM. The CDR3 loop reads CASSPGGSGRYEQYF. CDR3 coding DNA: TGTGCCAGCAGTCCCGGGGGTAGCGGGAGGTACGAGCAGTACTTC.

Notes on this clonotype: A read error is possible here, since a much larger clone lies one base away. The chain joins TRBV20-1 to TRBJ1-4, with D hard to call. This CDR3 is built from 13 residues. Deletions cut 6 bases from V and 12 bases from J, with 20 bases between. Germline CDR1 reads DFQATT; CDR2 reads SNEGSKA (reference sequence). CDR3 protein: CSALIPWARELFF. In DNA form, the CDR3 reads TGCAGTGCCCTCATCCCCTGGGCAAGGGAACTGTTTTTT.

This clonotype was detected once. Just one base apart from a much larger clone, this may be a read error. The genes are TRBV7-9 and TRBJ2-1; D gene uncertain. Germline V gene sequence: CDR1 SEHNR, CDR2 FQNEAQ (reference sequence). The germline V and J ends were trimmed by 2 bases and 2 bases, with 7 bases remaining between them. The CDR3 length is 14 residues. The CDR3 region has the DNA TGTGCCAGCAGCTTACAGGCAACCTACAATGAGCAGTTCTTC. Protein product: CASSLQATYNEQFF. The full variable domain, completed using reference TRBV7-9 and TRBJ2-1, is DTGVSQNPRHKITKRGQNVTFRCDPISEHNRLYWYRQTLGQGPEFLTYFQNEAQLEKSRLLSDRFSAERPKGSFSTLEIQRTEQGDSAMYLCASSLQATYNEQFFGPGTRLTVL.

As regards this clonotype: A read error may account for a junction end that differs from germline. The chain recombines TRBV28 with TRBJ1-5; D gene unclear. Per germline, CDR1 MDHEN and CDR2 SYDVKM. The CDR3 length is 15 residues. CDR3 loop: CANSPPCQSNQPQHF. In DNA, the CDR3 is TGTGCCAACAGTCCCCCGTGCCAAAGCAATCAGCCCCAGCATTTT. Full variable domain (outside the CDR3, taken from reference TRBV28 and TRBJ1-5): DVKVTQSSRYLVKRTGEKVFLECVQDMDHENMFWYRQDPGLGLRLIYFSYDVKMKEKGDIPEGYSVSREKKERFSLILESASTNQTSMYLCANSPPCQSNQPQHFGDGTRLSIL.

The genes are TRBV6-7 and TRBJ1-2, with D perhaps TRBD1 (6 bases). TRBV6-7 carries the ORF label, with uncertain function. The CDR3 runs to 14 residues. Trimming shortened V by 5 bases and J by 7 bases, and 17 bases separated the two germline ends. The CDR3 nucleotides are TGTGCCAGCAGTCGTCCACAGGGATCGCCTGGCTACACCTTC. This sequence encodes CASSRPQGSPGYTF.

In this sample, this clonotype turned up a few times. The chain links TRBV2 to TRBJ1-5; D remains ambiguous. The CDR3 extends over 14 amino acids. Trimming removed 6 bases from V and 1 base from J, with 10 bases in between. Per the germline V gene, CDR1 is SNHLY and CDR2 is FYNNEI. CDR3 protein: CASSSLGSNQPQHF. CDR3 nucleotide sequence: TGTGCCAGCAGCTCGCTGGGGAGCAATCAGCCCCAGCATTTT.

The chain carries TRBV6-6 and TRBJ2-7; TRBD1 matches 9 bases. CDR3 length: 14 residues. With V trimmed by 7 bases and J by 7 bases, 11 bases remained unmatched. Germline CDR1 MNHNY, CDR2 SVGAGI (reference sequence). CDR3 nucleotides: TGTGCCAGCAATCCGGGACAGGGACTCGGGGAGCAGTACTTC. The encoded protein is CASNPGQGLGEQYF.

This clonotype was recorded many times. The chain recombines TRBV6-5 with TRBJ1-2, with 7 bases fitting TRBD1. V lost 5 bases and J lost 4; bases outside the gene matches: 10. The CDR3 runs 15 residues. Germline V gene lookup returns CDR1 MNHEY and CDR2 SVGAGI. This chain's CDR3 is CASSPRRDRLYGYTF. Written as DNA, the CDR3 is TGTGCCAGCAGTCCGCGCCGGGACAGACTCTATGGCTACACCTTC.

This chain links TRBV19 with TRBJ2-7, with 11 bases identical to TRBD2. The CDR3 is made up of 15 amino acids. Germline V lookup: CDR1 LNHDA, CDR2 SQIVND (reference sequence). Losses at the gene ends were 1 base for V and 4 bases for J; bases not matched to a gene: 3. In nucleotides, the CDR3 is TGTGCCAGTAGTATAGTGGCTAGCGGGAGGTACGAGCAGTACTTC. Translating it yields CASSIVASGRYEQYF.

This clonotype was detected a few times. The chain carries TRBV11-2 and TRBJ1-5; no firm D call. V was clipped by 5 bases and J by 0 bases, with 11 bases between them. Germline lookup yields CDR1 SGHAT and CDR2 FQNNGV. This CDR3 is 15 amino acids long. CDR3 sequence (DNA): TGTGCCAGCAGCCTTGGGCCCAATAGCAATCAGCCCCAGCATTTT. Translated, it gives CASSLGPNSNQPQHF.

This clonotype was detected once. It is likely a read error, because the conserved phenylalanine at the end of the CDR3 is missing. CDR3 amino acids: CAGSLQPGEQYL. In nucleotides, the CDR3 is TGCGCCGGCAGTTTACAGCCTGGCGAGCAGTACCTC. The V call is TRBV12-3 or TRBV12-4, the J call TRBJ2-7; D uncertain. The CDR3 has 12 residues.

As regards this clonotype: Compared with germline, one end of the junction differs, possibly owing to a read error. This chain links TRBV5-5 with TRBJ1-1; D is ambiguous. This CDR3 has 14 amino acids. The germline gives CDR1 SGHKS, CDR2 YYEKEE (reference sequence). CDR3 protein: CASSRGPASTEAVF. CDR3 nucleotide sequence: TGTGCCAGCAGCCGAGGCCCAGCGAGCACTGAAGCTGTCTTT.

This clonotype was picked up a small number of times. The CDR3 region is CASSSTGLGEAFF. CDR3 DNA: TGTGCCAGCAGCTCGACAGGGTTGGGTGAAGCTTTCTTT. This sequence joins TRBV7-9 and TRBJ1-1; TRBD1 matches 7 bases. This CDR3 contains 13 residues. The trim removed 4 bases at V and 7 bases at J, leaving 6 bases unmatched. Germline CDR1 reads SEHNR; CDR2 reads FQNEAQ (reference sequence).

With regard to this clonotype: Given the absence of the conserved phenylalanine or tryptophan at the CDR3 end, a read error is likely. The chain is built from TRBV2 and TRBJ2-3, with 7 bases fitting TRBD2. The germline gives CDR1 SNHLY, CDR2 FYNNEI. V lost 1 base to trimming and J lost 3 bases; unmatched junction nucleotides: 4. The CDR3 totals 15 residues. The CDR3, as DNA: TGTGCCAGCAGTGAAGGCGGGAGTGGGACAGATACGCAGTATTCT. As protein: CASSEGGSGTDTQYS.

The chain joins TRBV11-3 to TRBJ1-1; 7 bases line up with TRBD1. The CDR3 contains 13 residues. Germline loops: CDR1 SGHNT, CDR2 YENEEA. The ends lost 4 bases at V and 7 bases at J; junction bases unmatched: 6. The CDR3 reads CASSSRRDSEAFF. The DNA for the CDR3 is TGTGCCAGCAGCTCTCGTCGGGACAGTGAAGCTTTCTTT. Full variable domain (missing parts from reference TRBV11-3 and TRBJ1-1): EAGVVQSPRYKIIEKKQPVAFWCNPISGHNTLYWYLQNLGQGPELLIRYENEEAVDDSQLPKDRFSAERLKGVDSTLKIQPAELGDSAVYLCASSSRRDSEAFFGQGTRLTVV.

The V call is TRBV20-1, the J call TRBJ2-2, with 10 positions matching TRBD1. This CDR3 contains 13 residues. Germline CDR1 DFQATT, CDR2 SNEGSKA (reference sequence). The CDR3 protein is CGAKTGGIGELFF. The CDR3, as DNA: TGCGGCGCAAAGACAGGGGGCATCGGGGAGCTGTTTTTT.

In the case of this clonotype: A much larger clone lies one base from this, so it may be a read error. The V and J genes are TRBV5-1 and TRBJ1-4, with D perhaps matching TRBD1 (5 bases). This CDR3 comprises 14 residues. Germline lookup yields CDR1 SGHRS and CDR2 YFSETQ. The CDR3 region has the DNA TGCGCCAGCAGCTTCCAGGGACTTAATGAAAAACTGTCTTTT. Translating gives CASSFQGLNEKLSF. The full variable domain, with the rest looked up from reference TRBV5-1 and TRBJ1-4, is KAGVTQTPRYLIKTRGQQVTLSCSPISGHRSVSWYQQTPGQGLQFLFEYFSETQRNKGNFPGRFSGRQFSNSRSEMNVSTLELGDSALYLCASSFQGLNEKLSFGSGTQLSVL.

Of note for this clonotype: This could be a read error, since a much larger clone is one nucleotide away. The chain uses TRBV5-1 and TRBJ2-7, with D maybe TRBD2 (6 bases). The CDR3 totals 14 residues. The V end was cut by 0 bases, the J end by 4 bases, with 11 bases between. The V gene's germline CDR1 is SGHRS and CDR2 YFSETQ. CDR3 in amino acids: CASSLDWEVYEQYF. As DNA, the CDR3 is TGCGCCAGCAGCTTGGACTGGGAGGTATACGAGCAGTACTTC.

The chain employs TRBV20-1 and TRBJ2-4; 8 bases agree with TRBD2. Looked up from germline, CDR1 is DFQATT and CDR2 is SNEGSKA (reference sequence). The CDR3 length is 15 residues. Trimming cost V 4 bases and J 6 bases; bases outside gene matches: 11. The CDR3 sequence: CSAITSGSSGNIQYF. DNA for the CDR3: TGCAGTGCTATCACTAGCGGAAGTTCGGGAAACATTCAGTACTTC.

Concerning this clonotype: Mismatch with germline at one junction end may stem from a read error. This rearrangement joins TRBV6-5 to TRBJ2-7; TRBD2 aligns across 7 bases. The CDR3 covers 19 residues. The germline V gene encodes CDR1 MNHEY and CDR2 SVGAGI. CDR3 region: CASSSSTSQGGKGPYEQYF. As DNA, the CDR3 is TGTGCTAGCAGTTCCTCGACCTCCCAGGGAGGGAAGGGTCCCTACGAGCAGTACTTC.

The rearrangement joins TRBV28 to TRBJ1-2; 7 bases fit TRBD1. This CDR3 contains 12 residues. Germline V gives CDR1 MDHEN, CDR2 SYDVKM. The V segment lost 5 bases and the J segment 5 bases; nucleotides outside the gene matches: 2. CDR3 DNA: TGTGCCAGCAGTACAGGGGATTATGGCTACACCTTC. Amino acid sequence: CASSTGDYGYTF.

A note on this clonotype: The missing conserved phenylalanine or tryptophan at the end of this CDR3 makes a read error likely. The V gene is TRBV29-1, the J gene TRBJ2-5, with 12 positions matching TRBD2. Per the germline V gene, CDR1 is SQVTM and CDR2 is ANQGSEA. The CDR3 runs 16 residues. DNA of the CDR3: TGCAGCGTCCAAAAGGGGACTAGCGGGTTACAAGAGATCCAGTACTGC. Translated, it gives CSVQKGTSGLQEIQYC.

With regard to this clonotype: This CDR3 is missing its conserved last phenylalanine or tryptophan, likely due to a read error. The V gene is TRBV12-3 or TRBV12-4, the J gene TRBJ1-2, with D uncertain. This CDR3 region has 12 residues. V lost 4 bases and J lost 8, with 11 bases in between. The DNA for the CDR3 is TGTGCCAGCAGTTCCATAGGTTTCGGCTACACCGTC. It codes for CASSSIGFGYTV.

Concerning this clonotype: This clone may be a read error of a much larger clone one base away. The rearrangement uses TRBV11-1 and TRBJ2-4, with D hard to call. Germline V gives CDR1 SGHAT, CDR2 FQDESV (reference sequence). V shed 5 bases and J shed 9 bases, with 14 bases lying between them. The CDR3 is made up of 13 amino acids. CDR3 loop: CASSPPKAGIQYF. The CDR3, as DNA: TGTGCCAGCAGCCCCCCCAAGGCCGGCATTCAGTACTTC. Complete variable domain (other parts from reference TRBV11-1 and TRBJ2-4): EAEVAQSPRYKITEKSQAVAFWCDPISGHATLYWYRQILGQGPELLVQFQDESVVDDSQLPKDRFSAERLKGVDSTLKIQPAELGDSAMYLCASSPPKAGIQYFGAGTRLSVL.

In its sample, this clonotype was seen a few times. The chain is built from TRBV7-9 and TRBJ1-2; the match to TRBD1 covers 8 bases. The V gene end was trimmed by 4 bases and the J gene end by 8 bases; junction bases not matched to a gene: 3. The CDR3 runs to 12 residues. Germline V gene lookup returns CDR1 SEHNR and CDR2 FQNEAQ (reference sequence). DNA of the CDR3: TGTGCCAGCAGCTCAGACAGGGGCGGCTACACCTTC. Protein: CASSSDRGGYTF.

This clonotype was counted ten times or more. The rearrangement links TRBV5-5 to TRBJ2-2, with a possible D match to TRBD2 (5 bases). CDR3 length: 18 residues. The V end lost 2 bases, the J end lost 7 bases, and 24 bases lay between the germline ends. CDR1 is SGHKS, CDR2 YYEKEE, per germline (reference sequence). CDR3 DNA sequence: TGTGCCAGCAGCTTCGGCCTTGAGGGTCACCCGGCGGTCGGGGAGCTGTTTTTT. As protein: CASSFGLEGHPAVGELFF.

The chain joins TRBV7-8 to TRBJ2-3, with 9 bases matching TRBD2. Trimming took 4 bases from V and 6 from J; bases not matched to a gene: 17. This CDR3 has 18 residues. Germline assignment: CDR1 SGHVS and CDR2 FQNEAQ. The CDR3 loop is CASSSDVTSGGETDTQYF. The CDR3 bases are TGTGCCAGCAGCTCCGACGTGACTAGCGGTGGGGAAACGGATACGCAGTATTTT.